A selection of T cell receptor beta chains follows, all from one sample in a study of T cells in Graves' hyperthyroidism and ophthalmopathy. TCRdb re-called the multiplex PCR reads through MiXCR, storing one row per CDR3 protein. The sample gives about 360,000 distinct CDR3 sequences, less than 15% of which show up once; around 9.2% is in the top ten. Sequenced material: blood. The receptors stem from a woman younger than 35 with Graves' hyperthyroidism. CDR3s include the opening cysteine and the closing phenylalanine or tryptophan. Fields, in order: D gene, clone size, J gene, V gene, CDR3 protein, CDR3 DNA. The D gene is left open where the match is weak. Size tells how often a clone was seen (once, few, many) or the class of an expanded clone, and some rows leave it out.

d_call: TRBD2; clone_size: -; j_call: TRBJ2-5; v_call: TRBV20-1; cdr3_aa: CSARDRDLAGTRKETQYF; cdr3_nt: TGCAGTGCTAGAGATCGGGACCTTGCCGGGACTAGGAAAGAGACCCAGTACTTC
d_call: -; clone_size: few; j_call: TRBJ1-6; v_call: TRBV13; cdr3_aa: CASSAQPRSQSPYNSPLHF; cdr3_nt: TGTGCCAGCAGCGCTCAACCTCGATCTCAGAGCCCCTATAATTCACCCCTCCACTTT
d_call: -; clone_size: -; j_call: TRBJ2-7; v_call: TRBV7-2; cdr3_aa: CASSPHTGSEQYF; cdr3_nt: TGTGCCAGCAGCCCACACACAGGCTCCGAGCAGTACTTC
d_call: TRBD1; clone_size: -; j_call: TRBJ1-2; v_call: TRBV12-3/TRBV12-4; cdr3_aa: CASSYGQGVDGYTF; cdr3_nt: TGTGCCAGCAGCTACGGACAGGGTGTAGATGGCTACACCTTC
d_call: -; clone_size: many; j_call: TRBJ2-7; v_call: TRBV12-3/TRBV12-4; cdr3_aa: CASRLEGYEQYF; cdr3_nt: TGTGCCAGCAGATTAGAGGGGTACGAGCAGTACTTC
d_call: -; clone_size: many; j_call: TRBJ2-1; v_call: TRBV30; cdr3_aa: CAWSSGDYNEQFF; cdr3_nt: TGTGCCTGGAGTTCAGGGGACTACAATGAGCAGTTCTTC
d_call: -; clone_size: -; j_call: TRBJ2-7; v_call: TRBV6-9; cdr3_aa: CASSYSGLDEQYF; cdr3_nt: TGTGCCAGCAGTTATTCGGGGTTGGACGAGCAGTACTTC
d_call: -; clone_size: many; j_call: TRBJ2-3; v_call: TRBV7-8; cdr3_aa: CASSLGLSGDTQYF; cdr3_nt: TGTGCCAGCAGCTTGGGATTGAGTGGAGATACGCAGTATTTT
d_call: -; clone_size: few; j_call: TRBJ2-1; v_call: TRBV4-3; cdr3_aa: CASSQDPGTLAPSSYNEQFF; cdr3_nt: TGCGCCAGCAGCCAAGATCCAGGGACTCTAGCCCCAAGCTCCTACAATGAGCAGTTCTTC
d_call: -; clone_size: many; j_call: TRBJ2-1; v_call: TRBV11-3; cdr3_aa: CASSSRTTLNEQFF; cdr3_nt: TGTGCCAGCAGCTCGAGAACTACCCTCAATGAGCAGTTCTTC
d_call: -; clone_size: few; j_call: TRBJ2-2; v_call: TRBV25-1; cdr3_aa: CASSAGDGELFF; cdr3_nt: TGTGCCAGCAGTGCGGGTGACGGGGAGCTGTTTTTT
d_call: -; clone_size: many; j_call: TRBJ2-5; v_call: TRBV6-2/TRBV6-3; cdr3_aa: CTSSYPSLGSGSEETQYF; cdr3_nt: TGTACCAGCAGTTACCCCTCCCTGGGGAGTGGTTCGGAAGAGACCCAGTACTTC
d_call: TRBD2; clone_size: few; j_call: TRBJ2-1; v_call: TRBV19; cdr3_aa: CASSIWRTSGRRGNEQFF; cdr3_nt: TGTGCCAGTAGTATATGGCGGACTAGCGGGAGACGAGGCAATGAGCAGTTCTTC
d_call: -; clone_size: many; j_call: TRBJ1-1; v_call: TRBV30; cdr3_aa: CAWSTGHYTEAFF; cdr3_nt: TGTGCCTGGAGTACGGGACACTACACTGAAGCTTTCTTT
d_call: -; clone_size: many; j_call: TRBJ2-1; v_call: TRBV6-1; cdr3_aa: CASSELGVGNEQFF; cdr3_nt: TGTGCCAGCAGCGAATTGGGGGTGGGCAATGAGCAGTTCTTC
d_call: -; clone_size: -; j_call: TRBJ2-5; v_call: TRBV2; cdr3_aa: CASRNRDFAETQYF; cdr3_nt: TGTGCCAGCAGGAACCGGGACTTCGCAGAGACCCAGTACTTC
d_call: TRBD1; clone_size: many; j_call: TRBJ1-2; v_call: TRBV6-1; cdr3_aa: CASSQQGLYGYTF; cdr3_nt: TGTGCCAGCAGTCAACAGGGGCTCTATGGCTACACCTTC
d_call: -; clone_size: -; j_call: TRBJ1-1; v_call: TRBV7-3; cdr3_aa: CASSLNRGGGAEAFF; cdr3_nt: TGTGCCAGCAGCTTAAATCGGGGGGGTGGGGCTGAAGCTTTCTTT
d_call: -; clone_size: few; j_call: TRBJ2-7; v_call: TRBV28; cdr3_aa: CASSSGVEAEQYF; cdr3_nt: TGTGCCAGCAGTTCCGGAGTCGAGGCCGAGCAGTACTTC
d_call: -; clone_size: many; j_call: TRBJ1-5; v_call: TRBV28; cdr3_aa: CASNREMRQPQHF; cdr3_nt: TGTGCCAGCAATAGGGAGATGCGGCAGCCCCAGCATTTT
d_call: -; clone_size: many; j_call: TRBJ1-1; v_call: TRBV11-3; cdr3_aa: CASSLGGSGNTEAFF; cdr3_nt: TGTGCCAGCAGCTTAGGCGGGTCGGGGAACACTGAAGCTTTCTTT
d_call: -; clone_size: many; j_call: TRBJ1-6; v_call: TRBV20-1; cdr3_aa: CSASPGGDNSPLHF; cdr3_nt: TGCAGTGCTAGCCCGGGAGGGGATAATTCACCCCTCCACTTT
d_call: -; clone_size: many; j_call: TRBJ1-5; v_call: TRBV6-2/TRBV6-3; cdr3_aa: CASSFRARTRSNQPQHF; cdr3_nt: TGTGCCAGCAGTTTTAGGGCGAGAACTCGGAGCAATCAGCCCCAGCATTTT
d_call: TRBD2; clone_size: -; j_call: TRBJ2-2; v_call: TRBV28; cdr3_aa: CASSPPPRLAGDGELLF; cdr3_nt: TGTGCCAGCAGTCCCCCCCCCCGACTAGCGGGAGACGGGGAGCTGCTTTTT
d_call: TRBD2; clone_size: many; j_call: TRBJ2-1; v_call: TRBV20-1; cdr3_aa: CSARNPIGLEDYNEQFF; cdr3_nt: TGCAGTGCTAGAAACCCGATAGGACTAGAAGACTACAATGAGCAGTTCTTC
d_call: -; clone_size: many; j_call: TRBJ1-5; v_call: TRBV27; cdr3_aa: CASSLLAGGDQPQHF; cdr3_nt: TGTGCCAGCAGTTTATTAGCCGGGGGCGATCAGCCCCAGCATTTT
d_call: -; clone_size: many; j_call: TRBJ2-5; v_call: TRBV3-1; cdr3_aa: CASSQVVSETQYF; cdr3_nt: TGTGCCAGCAGCCAAGTAGTTTCAGAGACCCAGTACTTC